This TCR beta chain was sequenced during a study of blood T cells in healthy people across ages. A J-beta primer mix and a sample-barcoded 5' primer were used in a second PCR of about 6 to 12 cycles. TCRdb re-analysed the 5' RACE reads in MiXCR, keeping a single row per CDR3 protein. The sample yields 1,500,000 or so distinct CDR3 sequences, approximately 39% seen once. Germline V gene data show CDR1 as SGHVS and CDR2 as FQNEAQ. The V end was cut by 1 base, the J end by 5 bases, with 18 bases between. The CDR3 is made up of 17 amino acids. This clonotype came up a few times. The chain links TRBV7-8 to TRBJ2-4; D may correspond to TRBD1 or TRBD2 (5 bases each). This clonotype was obtained from a woman under 30 in good health. The sample comprised blood. The CDR3 nucleotides are TGTGCCAGCAGCTTAGGGATGCTCCGGGACGGTGAAAACATTCAGTACTTC. Protein sequence: CASSLGMLRDGENIQYF.